This TCR beta chain originates from a study of Ad26.COV2.S vaccination and SARS-CoV-2 variants. Study background: Recipients of Ad26.COV2.S got it intramuscularly, once or twice 56 days apart. Study conclusions and caveats: Researchers cautioned that TCR breadth and depth analyses may have underestimated total T cell responses. Post-vaccination spike-specific CD8+ and CD4+ T cell responses reportedly had substantial breadth. Vaccinated and placebo-treated recipients had similar non-spike TCR breadth.

Treatment specified: around 19 received Ad26.COV2.S at low or high dose, single or two shots; 5 received placebo; per-sample allocation not given. Sampling happened 63 days after the first vaccine or placebo injection. Losses at the gene ends were 0 bases for V and 4 bases for J; bases not matched to a gene: 10. Germline V gene sequence: CDR1 SGHKS, CDR2 YYEKEE (reference sequence). CDR3 length: 17 amino acids. Libraries were prepared by immunoSEQ multiplex PCR; TCRdb keeps only in-frame clonotypes and omits some of them. Here the sample spans about half a million clones, 80% to 90% being singletons. To note about this clone: Its target is not known.

The chain combines TRBV5-5 with TRBJ2-1; 7 positions match TRBD2. This clonotype originated in a person aged 18-60 years who received the Ad26.COV2.S COVID-19 vaccine or a placebo. This sample comprised peripheral blood, obtained in a trial of Ad26.COV2.S vaccine versus placebo. The CDR3: CASSLGFASGFYNEQFF. The CDR3 bases are TGTGCCAGCAGCTTGGGGTTCGCTAGCGGTTTTTACAATGAGCAGTTCTTC.